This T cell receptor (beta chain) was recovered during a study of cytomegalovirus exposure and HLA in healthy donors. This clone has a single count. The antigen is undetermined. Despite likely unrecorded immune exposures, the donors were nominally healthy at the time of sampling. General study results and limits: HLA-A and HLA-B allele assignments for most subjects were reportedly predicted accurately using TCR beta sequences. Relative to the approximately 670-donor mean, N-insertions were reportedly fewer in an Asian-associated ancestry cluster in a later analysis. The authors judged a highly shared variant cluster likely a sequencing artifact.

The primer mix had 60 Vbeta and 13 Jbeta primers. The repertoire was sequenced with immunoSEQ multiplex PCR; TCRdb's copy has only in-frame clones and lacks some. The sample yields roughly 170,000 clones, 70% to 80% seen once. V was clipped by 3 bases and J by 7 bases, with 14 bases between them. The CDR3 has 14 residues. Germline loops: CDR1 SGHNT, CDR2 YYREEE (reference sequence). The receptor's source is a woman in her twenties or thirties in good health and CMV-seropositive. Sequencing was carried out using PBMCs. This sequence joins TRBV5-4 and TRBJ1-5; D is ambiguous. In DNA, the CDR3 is TGTGCCAGCAGCTCTAGCTTGGGTGGACAGCCCCAGCATTTT. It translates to CASSSSLGGQPQHF.